The T cell receptor beta chain described here comes from a study of HIV-infected patients and healthy controls. There are many counts of this clonotype. The CDR3 is made up of 15 amino acids. J was trimmed by 2 bases and V by 6 bases; bases with no gene match: 2. 500 ng RNA was reverse transcribed with alpha and beta constant-region primers. Using multiplexing indices, alpha and beta chain libraries were generated apart by chain-specific third strand synthesis. TCRdb re-analysed the 5' RACE reads in MiXCR, keeping a single row per CDR3 protein. The data hold approximately 22,000 distinct CDR3 sequences, with 8% to 10% observed a single time. All unsorted peripheral T cells were captured because whole blood was used without fractionation.

Sequenced material: blood. The chain carries TRBV12-3 or TRBV12-4 and TRBJ2-5; TRBD2 aligns across 14 bases. The source is an adult in good health. CDR3 coding DNA: TGTGCCAGCAGGCGGACTAGCGGGGGGCAAGAGACCCAGTACTTC. Translation: CASRRTSGGQETQYF.